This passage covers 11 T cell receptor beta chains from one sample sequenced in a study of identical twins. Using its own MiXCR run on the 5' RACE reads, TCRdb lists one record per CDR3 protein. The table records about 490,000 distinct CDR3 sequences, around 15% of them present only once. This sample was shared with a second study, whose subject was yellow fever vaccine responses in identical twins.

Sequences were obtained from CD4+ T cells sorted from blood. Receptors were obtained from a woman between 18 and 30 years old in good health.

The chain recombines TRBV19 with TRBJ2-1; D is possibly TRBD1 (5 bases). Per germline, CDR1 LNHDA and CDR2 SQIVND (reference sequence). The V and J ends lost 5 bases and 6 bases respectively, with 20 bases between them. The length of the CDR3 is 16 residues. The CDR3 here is CASSWSLGTGSNEQFF. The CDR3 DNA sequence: TGTGCCAGTAGTTGGAGTTTGGGTACAGGTAGCAATGAGCAGTTCTTC.

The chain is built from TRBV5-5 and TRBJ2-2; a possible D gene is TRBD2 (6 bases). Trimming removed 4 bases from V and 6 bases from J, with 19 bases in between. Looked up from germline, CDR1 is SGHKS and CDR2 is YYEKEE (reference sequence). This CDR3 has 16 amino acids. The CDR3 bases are TGTGCCAGCAGCGCGGGGCTTCAGCTTCCGGCCGGGGAGCTGTTTTTT. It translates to CASSAGLQLPAGELFF.

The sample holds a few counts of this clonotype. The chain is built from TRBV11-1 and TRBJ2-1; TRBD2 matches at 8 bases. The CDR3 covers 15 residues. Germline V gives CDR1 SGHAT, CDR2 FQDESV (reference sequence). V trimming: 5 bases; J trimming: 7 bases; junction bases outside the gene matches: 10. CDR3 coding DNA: TGTGCCAGCAGCAGCCAGGGACTAGTCCCGAATGAGCAGTTCTTC. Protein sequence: CASSSQGLVPNEQFF.

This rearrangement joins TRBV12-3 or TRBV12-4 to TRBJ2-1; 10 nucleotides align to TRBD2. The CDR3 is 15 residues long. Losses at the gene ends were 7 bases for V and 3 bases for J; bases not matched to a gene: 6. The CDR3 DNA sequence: TGTGCCAGCACCCTAGCGGGGGACCACTACAATGAGCAGTTCTTC. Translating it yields CASTLAGDHYNEQFF.

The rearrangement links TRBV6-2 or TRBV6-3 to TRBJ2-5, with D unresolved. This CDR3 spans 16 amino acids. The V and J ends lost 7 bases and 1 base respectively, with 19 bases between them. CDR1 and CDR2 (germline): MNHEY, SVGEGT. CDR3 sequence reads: CASNPPLGRSQETQYF. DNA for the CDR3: TGTGCCAGCAATCCACCTCTAGGCCGGTCCCAAGAGACCCAGTACTTC.

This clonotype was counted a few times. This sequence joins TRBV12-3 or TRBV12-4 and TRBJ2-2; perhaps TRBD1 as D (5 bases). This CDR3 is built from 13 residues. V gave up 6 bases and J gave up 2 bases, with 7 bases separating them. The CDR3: CASRQVNTGELFF. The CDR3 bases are TGTGCCAGCAGACAGGTTAACACCGGGGAGCTGTTTTTT.

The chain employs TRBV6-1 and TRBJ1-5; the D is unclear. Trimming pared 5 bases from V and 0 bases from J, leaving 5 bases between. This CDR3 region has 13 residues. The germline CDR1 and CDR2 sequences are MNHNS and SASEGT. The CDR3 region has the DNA TGTGCCAGCAGTCATTATAGCAATCAGCCCCAGCATTTT. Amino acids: CASSHYSNQPQHF.

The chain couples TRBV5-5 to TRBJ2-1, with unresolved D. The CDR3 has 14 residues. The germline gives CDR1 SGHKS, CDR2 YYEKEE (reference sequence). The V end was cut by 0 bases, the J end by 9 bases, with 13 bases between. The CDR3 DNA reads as TGTGCCAGCAGCTTGGGTTTGGCCAACCCTGAGCAGTTCTTC. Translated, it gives CASSLGLANPEQFF.

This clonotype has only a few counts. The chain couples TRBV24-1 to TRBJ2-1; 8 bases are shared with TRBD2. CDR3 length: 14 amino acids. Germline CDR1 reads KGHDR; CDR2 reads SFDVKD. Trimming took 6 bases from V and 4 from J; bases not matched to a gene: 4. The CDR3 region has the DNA TGTGCCACCAGTCCCGGGACTAGTTACAATGAGCAGTTCTTC. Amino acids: CATSPGTSYNEQFF.

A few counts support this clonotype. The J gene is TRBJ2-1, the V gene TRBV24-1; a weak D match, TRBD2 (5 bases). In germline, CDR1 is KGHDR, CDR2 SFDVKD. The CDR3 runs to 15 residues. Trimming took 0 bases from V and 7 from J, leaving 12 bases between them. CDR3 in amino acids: CATSDLQIGKNEQFF. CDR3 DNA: TGTGCCACCAGTGATTTGCAAATCGGGAAAAATGAGCAGTTCTTC.

The CDR3: CSARDQKRTYEQYF. The CDR3 nucleotides read TGCAGTGCTAGAGATCAAAAGCGGACCTACGAGCAGTACTTC. The chain uses TRBV20-1 and TRBJ2-7; TRBD2 is a possible D gene (5 bases). Germline V gives CDR1 DFQATT, CDR2 SNEGSKA (reference sequence). CDR3 length equals 14 residues. With 0 bases removed from V and 2 bases from J, the gap between germline ends came to 11 bases.